This T cell receptor beta chain derives from a study of early T cells in non-severe SARS-CoV-2 infection. The CDR3 covers 14 residues. The V end lost 2 bases, the J end lost 8 bases, and 13 bases lay between the germline ends. In germline, CDR1 is SGHTA, CDR2 FQGTGA. MiXCR, applied by TCRdb to the 5' RACE reads, yields one record per CDR3 protein. The sample yields around 47,000 distinct CDR3 sequences, more than 9.5% seen once. This clonotype was counted only a few times. This clonotype originated in an adult who was a healthcare worker with PCR-confirmed SARS-CoV-2 infection or an uninfected control (not recorded which). The chain couples TRBV7-3 to TRBJ2-1, with D possibly matching TRBD2 (5 bases). The source material was whole blood. Here the CDR3 DNA reads TGTGCCAGCAGCTTAGCCGGGGTGGTGGATGAGCAGTTCTTC. This gives the protein CASSLAGVVDEQFF.